Sequencing of this T cell receptor (beta chain) was carried out in a study of T cells after yellow fever vaccination. With 2 bases clipped from V and 2 bases from J, the junction kept 6 bases outside the gene matches. This CDR3 comprises 15 residues. Germline V gene sequence: CDR1 MGHRA, CDR2 YSYEKL. This clonotype was seen more than once but under ten times. As yet, its antigen is unknown. TCRdb independently ran MiXCR on the 5' RACE reads; one entry per CDR3 protein. The data hold under 200,000 distinct CDR3 sequences, with 9.5% to 11% observed a single time. Findings of the study overall: Most primary-vaccination clones recurred post-booster (around 95% CD4, around 90% CD8).

Sequenced material: CD8+ T cells sorted from PBMCs, taken 15 days after the yellow fever booster vaccination. This TCR derives from a man younger than 35 who received the YFV17D yellow fever vaccine. The J gene is TRBJ2-7, the V gene TRBV4-1, with 7 bases aligning to TRBD2. CDR3 bases: TGCGCCAGCAGCCAACTAGCGGAAGGACCCTACGAGCAGTACGTC. Its protein is CASSQLAEGPYEQYV.